This T cell receptor (beta chain) was obtained from a study of identical twins. This clonotype appeared many times. No antigen is known for it. The CDR3 consists of 15 residues. V was pared by 2 bases and J by 5 bases, with 9 bases of the junction left unmatched. The germline CDR1 and CDR2 sequences are SGHRS and YFSETQ. Findings of the study overall: The study based its conclusions on cross-sectional statistical analysis and did not follow the same donors.

MiXCR, run by TCRdb on the 5' RACE reads, gives a single entry per CDR3 protein. This table holds 500,000 or so distinct CDR3 sequences, less than 25% found once. These data are also associated with another study on T cells expressing NK-cell markers. That paper states: The authors derived TCR beta repertoires from sorted CD3+CD56+NKG2C+, CD3+CD56+NKG2C- and CD3+CD56-NKG2C+ T cells.

The receptor was isolated from a woman under 30 in good health. Sequenced sample: CD4+ T cells sorted from blood. The chain links TRBV5-1 to TRBJ2-5; 7 bases map to TRBD1. The DNA of the CDR3 is TGCGCCAGCAGCTTACAGGGGAATGGTCGGGAGACCCAGTACTTC. As protein: CASSLQGNGRETQYF.